The source of this TCR beta chain is a study of OX40 agonist ivuxolimab in advanced cancers. About the study: The drug used for patients, ivuxolimab, was an agonistic anti-OX40 (CD134) antibody. Broader study findings: At doses 0.1 to 3.0 mg/kg, CD4+ and CD8+ clones expanded. Low normalized T-cell clonal expansion was additionally recorded for some nonresponders.

CDR1 MDHEN and CDR2 SYDVKM come from the germline V gene. This CDR3 is 17 amino acids long. The J segment lost 8 bases and the V segment lost 5 bases, leaving 20 bases of the junction unmatched. Concerning this clone: Its antigen is not identified.

Method: immunoSEQ multiplex PCR; TCRdb's copy keeps in-frame clones and lacks some. The repertoire has about 110,000 clones, over 75% of them found once; the top ten carry around 0.48%. This sequence joins TRBV28 and TRBJ1-2, with 7 bases that match TRBD1. This specimen was CD4+ or CD8+ T cells sorted from blood, taken in a trial of the OX40 agonist ivuxolimab. The TCR comes from an adult with an advanced solid tumor such as melanoma, head and neck, liver or kidney cancer. CDR3 in amino acids: CASSPGTDLLSVGGYTF. CDR3 DNA sequence: TGTGCCAGCAGTCCCGGGACAGACCTCTTATCTGTGGGGGGCTACACCTTC.